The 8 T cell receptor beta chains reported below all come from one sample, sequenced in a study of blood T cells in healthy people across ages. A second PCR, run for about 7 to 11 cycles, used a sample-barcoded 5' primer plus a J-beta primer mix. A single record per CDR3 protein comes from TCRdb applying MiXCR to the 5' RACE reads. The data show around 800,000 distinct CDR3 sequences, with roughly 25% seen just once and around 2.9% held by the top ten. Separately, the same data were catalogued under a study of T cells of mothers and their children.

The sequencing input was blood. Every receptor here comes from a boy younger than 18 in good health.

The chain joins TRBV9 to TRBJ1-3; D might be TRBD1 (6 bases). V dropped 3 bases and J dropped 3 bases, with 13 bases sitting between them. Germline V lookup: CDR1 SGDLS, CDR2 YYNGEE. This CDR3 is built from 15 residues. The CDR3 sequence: CASSARQGIGNTIYF. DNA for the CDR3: TGTGCCAGCAGCGCCCGCCAGGGGATTGGAAACACCATATATTTT.

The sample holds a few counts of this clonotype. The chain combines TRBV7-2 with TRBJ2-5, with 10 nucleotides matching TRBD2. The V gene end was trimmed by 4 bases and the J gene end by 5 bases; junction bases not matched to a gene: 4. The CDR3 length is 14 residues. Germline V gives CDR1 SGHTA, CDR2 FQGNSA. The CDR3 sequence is CASSYGTSVETQYF. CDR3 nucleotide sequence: TGTGCCAGCAGCTACGGGACTAGCGTGGAGACCCAGTACTTC.

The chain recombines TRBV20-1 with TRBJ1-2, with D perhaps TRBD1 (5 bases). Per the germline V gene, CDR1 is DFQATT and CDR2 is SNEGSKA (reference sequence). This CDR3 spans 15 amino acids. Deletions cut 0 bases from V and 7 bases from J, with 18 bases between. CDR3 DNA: TGCAGTGCTAGAGATATCCCGAGGGGCGAGGGTGGCTACACCTTC. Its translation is CSARDIPRGEGGYTF.

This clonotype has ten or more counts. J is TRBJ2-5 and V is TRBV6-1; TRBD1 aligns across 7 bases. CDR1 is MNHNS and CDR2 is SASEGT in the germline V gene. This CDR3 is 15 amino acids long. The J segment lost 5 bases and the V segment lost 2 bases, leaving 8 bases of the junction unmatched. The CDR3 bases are TGTGCCAGCAGTGAATTTAAGGGGGCTGGGGAGACCCAGTACTTC. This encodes CASSEFKGAGETQYF.

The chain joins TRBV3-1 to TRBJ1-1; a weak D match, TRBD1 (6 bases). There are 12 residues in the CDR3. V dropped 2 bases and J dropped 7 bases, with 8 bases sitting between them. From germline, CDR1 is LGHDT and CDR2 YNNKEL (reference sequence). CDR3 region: CASSQQGSEAFF. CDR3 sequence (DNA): TGTGCCAGCAGCCAACAGGGGAGTGAAGCTTTCTTT.

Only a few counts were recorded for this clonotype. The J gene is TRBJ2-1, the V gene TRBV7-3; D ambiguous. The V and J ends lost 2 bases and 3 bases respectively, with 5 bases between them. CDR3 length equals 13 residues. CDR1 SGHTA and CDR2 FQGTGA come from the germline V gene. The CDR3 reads CASSLAFYNEQFF. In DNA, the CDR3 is TGTGCCAGCAGCTTAGCGTTCTACAATGAGCAGTTCTTC.

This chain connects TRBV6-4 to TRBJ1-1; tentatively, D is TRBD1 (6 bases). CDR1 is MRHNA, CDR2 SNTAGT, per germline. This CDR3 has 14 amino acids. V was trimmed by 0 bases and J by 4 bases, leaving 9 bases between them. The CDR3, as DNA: TGTGCCAGCAGTGACTCCTCGGACAGCACTGAAGCTTTCTTT. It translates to CASSDSSDSTEAFF.

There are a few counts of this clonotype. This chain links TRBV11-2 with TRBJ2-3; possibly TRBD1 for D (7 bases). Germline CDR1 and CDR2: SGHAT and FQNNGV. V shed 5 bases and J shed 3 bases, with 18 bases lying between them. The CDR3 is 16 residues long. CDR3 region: CASSPKEGARTDTQYF. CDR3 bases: TGTGCCAGCAGCCCTAAGGAGGGGGCAAGGACAGATACGCAGTATTTT.